A single sample is the source of the 4 T cell receptor beta chains below, sequenced in a study. Using its own MiXCR run on the 5' RACE reads, TCRdb lists one record per CDR3 protein. The data show several thousand distinct CDR3 sequences, with 69% seen just once and about 3.9% held by the top ten. Material: memory CD4+ T cells sorted from a lymph node. The subset: memory CD4+ T cells, CD4+CD45RO+CD25-. The source of these receptors is a female donor with breast cancer.

The chain joins TRBV5-1 to TRBJ1-2; D remains unclear. The CDR3 is 13 residues long. CDR1 SGHRS and CDR2 YFSETQ come from the germline V gene. Trimming cost V 0 bases and J 14 bases, with 17 bases left between them. In DNA form, the CDR3 reads TGCGCCAGCAGCTTGGCGGCGACGGAGAAGTATACCTTC. This codes for CASSLAATEKYTF.

This chain connects TRBV12-3 or TRBV12-4 to TRBJ2-3, with 11 bases identical to TRBD2. V was clipped by 5 bases and J by 2 bases; unmatched bases: 6. CDR3 length: 16 residues. The CDR3 DNA is TGTGCCAGCAGTCCACTAGCGGGGGTTACCACAGATACGCAGTATTTT. Translating it yields CASSPLAGVTTDTQYF.

This clonotype appeared a few times. The J gene is TRBJ2-1, the V gene TRBV4-1, with 10 bases identical to TRBD2. The V and J ends lost 0 bases and 6 bases, in that order; junction bases with no gene match: 5. The germline gives CDR1 MGHRA, CDR2 YSYEKL. The CDR3 length is 16 residues. The CDR3 loop reads CASSQEIAGGINEQFF. CDR3 nucleotide sequence: TGCGCCAGCAGCCAAGAAATAGCGGGAGGAATCAATGAGCAGTTCTTC.

V gene TRBV6-6 combines with J gene TRBJ2-7; D not resolved. Germline V gene data show CDR1 as MNHNY and CDR2 as SVGAGI (reference sequence). The length of the CDR3 is 13 residues. V was trimmed by 5 bases and J by 3 bases, leaving 11 bases between them. CDR3 bases: TGTGCCAGCAGTCAAAGTGTTGGCTACGAGCAGTACTTC. Its translation is CASSQSVGYEQYF.